One and the same sample provided the 16 T cell receptor beta chains below, sequenced in a study of cytomegalovirus exposure and HLA in healthy donors (dated by TCRdb to the late 2010s). Library creation used the immunoSEQ multiplex PCR assay. For the multiplex PCR, a mixture combining 60 forward primers for TCR Vbeta segments and 13 reverse primers for TCR Jbeta segments was used. TCRdb holds this immuneACCESS table with in-frame rearrangements only. Some clones are missing; in checked studies, unresolved V genes explain under half, and the rest has no known cause. For this sample the table gives fewer than 250,000 clones, of which 80% to 85% were detected only once. Roughly 0.75% of the sample is taken by the ten largest. Sequencing was carried out using PBMCs. These receptors were collected from a boy aged 2 to 10 in good health and CMV-seronegative.

This clone was found once. J is TRBJ1-2 and V is TRBV6-5, with 8 bases matching TRBD1. J was trimmed by 1 base and V by 6 bases; bases with no gene match: 7. The CDR3 covers 15 residues. Germline loops: CDR1 MNHEY, CDR2 SVGAGI. CDR3 protein: CASRAGDRRNYGYTF. The CDR3 bases are TGTGCCAGCAGAGCCGGGGACAGGCGTAACTATGGCTACACCTTC.

The rearrangement uses TRBV9 and TRBJ2-2; 13 bases map to TRBD2. Germline V gives CDR1 SGDLS, CDR2 YYNGEE. This CDR3 comprises 16 residues. Trimming took 2 bases from V and 4 from J; bases not matched to a gene: 2. This CDR3 reads CASSVGTSGATGELFF. In DNA form, the CDR3 reads TGTGCCAGCAGCGTGGGGACTAGCGGGGCCACCGGGGAGCTGTTTTTT.

The chain uses TRBV6-5 and TRBJ2-2; D may be TRBD2 (6 bases). The CDR3 runs 14 residues. The V and J ends lost 7 bases and 4 bases respectively, with 13 bases between them. CDR1 is MNHEY and CDR2 is SVGAGI in the germline V gene. CDR3 DNA: TGTGCCAGCAAACTGGGACTTTTCACCGGGGAGCTGTTTTTT. Residues: CASKLGLFTGELFF.

The chain combines TRBV15 with TRBJ2-7, with D perhaps matching TRBD1 (6 bases). This CDR3 is 13 amino acids long. The ends were cut back, 3 bases at V and 3 bases at J, with 9 bases in the middle. CDR1 and CDR2 (germline): LNHNV, YYDKDF (reference sequence). CDR3: CATSSGQYYEQYF. The DNA for the CDR3 is TGTGCCACCAGCAGCGGACAGTACTACGAGCAGTACTTC. Variable domain in full (rest from reference TRBV15 and TRBJ2-7): DAMVIQNPRYQVTQFGKPVTLSCSQTLNHNVMYWYQQKSSQAPKLLFHYYDKDFNNEADTPDNFQSRRPNTSFCFLDIRSPGLGDTAMYLCATSSGQYYEQYFGPGTRLTVT.

This clone has just one count. This chain connects TRBV5-4 to TRBJ1-2; weak D call: TRBD1 (5 bases). CDR1 SGHNT and CDR2 YYREEE come from the germline V gene (reference sequence). With 9 bases removed from V and 0 bases from J, the gap between germline ends came to 9 bases. This CDR3 spans 12 amino acids. CDR3 sequence reads: CATWGPNYGYTF. The CDR3 region has the DNA TGTGCCACCTGGGGCCCTAACTATGGCTACACCTTC.

This chain connects TRBV7-9 to TRBJ2-5, with 9 bases fitting TRBD1. Germline assignment: CDR1 SEHNR and CDR2 FQNEAQ (reference sequence). This CDR3 is 16 amino acids long. J gave up 3 bases and V 3 bases, and 8 bases lay outside the gene matches. The CDR3, as DNA: TGTGCCAGCAGCTTCCCGACAGGGGGTGGAAAAGAGACCCAGTACTTC. This encodes CASSFPTGGGKETQYF.

V and J are TRBV5-1 and TRBJ1-2; 7 bases fit TRBD1. Germline CDR1 SGHRS, CDR2 YFSETQ. The CDR3 has 14 amino acids. Trimming cost V 3 bases and J 2 bases; bases outside gene matches: 4. In DNA, the CDR3 is TGCGCCAGCAGCTCCGGACAGGCAAACTATGGCTACACCTTC. Encoded protein: CASSSGQANYGYTF.

The rearrangement joins TRBV28 to TRBJ1-3; D perhaps matches TRBD1 (5 bases). This CDR3 comprises 15 residues. Trimming shortened V by 3 bases and J by 3 bases, and 12 bases separated the two germline ends. The germline V gene encodes CDR1 MDHEN and CDR2 SYDVKM. The CDR3 here is CASSFGGWNGNTIYF. The DNA of the CDR3 is TGTGCCAGCAGTTTCGGGGGGTGGAATGGAAACACCATATATTTT.

This clone was counted a single time. The CDR3 DNA follows: TGTGCCAGCAGTTTCGGAGGGAGGGGACTCTATGGCTACACCTTC. Translated: CASSFGGRGLYGYTF. The V gene is TRBV27, the J gene TRBJ1-2; tentative D call: TRBD1 (5 bases). CDR1 is MNHEY, CDR2 SMNVEV, per germline (reference sequence). CDR3 size: 15 residues. V lost 3 bases and J lost 4, with 15 bases in between.

V gene TRBV27 combines with J gene TRBJ2-3; 7 bases are shared with TRBD2. CDR3 length equals 18 residues. Unmatched junction bases numbered 15, after V lost 4 bases and J lost 2 bases. The germline gives CDR1 MNHEY, CDR2 SMNVEV (reference sequence). CDR3 nucleotide sequence: TGTGCCAGCAGTTCCCGAACTAGCGCCACGATCCCCACAGATACGCAGTATTTT. Its protein is CASSSRTSATIPTDTQYF.

A few counts support this clone. V is TRBV4-1 and J is TRBJ2-1, with a tentative D call TRBD1 (6 bases). The germline V gene has CDR1 MGHRA and CDR2 YSYEKL. The CDR3 spans 13 residues. With 0 bases removed from V and 7 bases from J, the gap between germline ends came to 7 bases. CDR3 residues: CASSQEGGNEQFF. DNA for the CDR3: TGCGCCAGCAGCCAAGAAGGGGGTAATGAGCAGTTCTTC.

The V gene is TRBV7-9, the J gene TRBJ1-3, with no clear D. CDR1 and CDR2 (germline): SEHNR, FQNEAQ (reference sequence). The V gene lost 6 bases and the J gene lost 0 bases, with 9 bases spanning the gap. CDR3 length: 14 residues. CDR3 nucleotide sequence: TGTGCCAGCAGGTCATCGAGCTCTGGAAACACCATATATTTT. Protein product: CASRSSSSGNTIYF.

This clone was seen just once. The chain is built from TRBV30 and TRBJ2-7; D perhaps matches TRBD1 (5 bases). The CDR3 contains 13 residues. V was clipped by 2 bases and J by 0 bases, with 8 bases between them. CDR1 and CDR2 (germline): GTSNPN, SVGIG (reference sequence). CDR3 sequence (DNA): TGTGCCTGGAGTAAGGACACCTCCTACGAGCAGTACTTC. Its translation is CAWSKDTSYEQYF.

The chain recombines TRBV11-2 with TRBJ2-2; D is unresolved. Germline loops: CDR1 SGHAT, CDR2 FQNNGV. This CDR3 contains 13 residues. V was trimmed by 2 bases and J by 6 bases, leaving 7 bases between them. DNA of the CDR3: TGTGCCAGCAGCTTAATAGGAGCCGGGGAGCTGTTTTTT. Amino acids: CASSLIGAGELFF.

The J gene is TRBJ2-7, the V gene TRBV5-6, with 11 nucleotides matching TRBD1. Germline V gene lookup returns CDR1 SGHDT and CDR2 YYEEEE. The ends lost 7 bases at V and 4 bases at J; junction bases unmatched: 7. The CDR3 covers 14 residues. CDR3 region: CASGAGTGGYEQYF. In DNA form, the CDR3 reads TGTGCCAGCGGGGCCGGGACAGGGGGGTACGAGCAGTACTTC.

The V call is TRBV30, the J call TRBJ2-7; 11 bases agree with TRBD2. V lost 2 bases and J lost 3; bases outside the gene matches: 3. Germline CDR1 reads GTSNPN; CDR2 reads SVGIG (reference sequence). CDR3 size: 14 residues. DNA for the CDR3: TGTGCCTGGAGTTCTAGCGGGGGGCTCTACGAGCAGTACTTC. Translated, it gives CAWSSSGGLYEQYF.